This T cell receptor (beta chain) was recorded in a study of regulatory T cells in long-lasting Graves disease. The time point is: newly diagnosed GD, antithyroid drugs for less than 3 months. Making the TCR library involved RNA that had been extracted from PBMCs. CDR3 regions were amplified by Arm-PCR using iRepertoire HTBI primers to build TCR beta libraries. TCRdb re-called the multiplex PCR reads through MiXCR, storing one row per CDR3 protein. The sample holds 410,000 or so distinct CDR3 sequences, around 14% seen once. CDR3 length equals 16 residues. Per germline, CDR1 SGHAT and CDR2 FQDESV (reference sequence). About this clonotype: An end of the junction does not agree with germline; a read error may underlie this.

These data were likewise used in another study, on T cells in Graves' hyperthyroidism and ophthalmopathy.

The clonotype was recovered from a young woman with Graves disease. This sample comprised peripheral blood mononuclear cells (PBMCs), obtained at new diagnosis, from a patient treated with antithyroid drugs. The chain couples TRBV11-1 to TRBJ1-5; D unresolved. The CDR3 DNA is TGCGCCAGCAGCCAAATTCGAAGTATCAGCAATCAGCCCCAGCATTTT. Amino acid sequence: CASSQIRSISNQPQHF.